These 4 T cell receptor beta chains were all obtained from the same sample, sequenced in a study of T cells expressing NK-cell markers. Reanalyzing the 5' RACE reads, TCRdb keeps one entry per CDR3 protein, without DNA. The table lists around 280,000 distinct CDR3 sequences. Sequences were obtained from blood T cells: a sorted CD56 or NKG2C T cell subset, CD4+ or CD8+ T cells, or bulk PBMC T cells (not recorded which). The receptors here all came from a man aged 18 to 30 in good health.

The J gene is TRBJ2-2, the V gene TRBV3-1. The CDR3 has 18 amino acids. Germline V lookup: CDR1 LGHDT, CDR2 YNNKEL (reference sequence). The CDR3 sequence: CASSQVSWLRPNTGELFF.

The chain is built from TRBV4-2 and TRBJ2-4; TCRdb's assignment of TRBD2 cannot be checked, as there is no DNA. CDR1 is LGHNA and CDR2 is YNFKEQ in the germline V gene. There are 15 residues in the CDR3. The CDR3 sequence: CASSREEEAKNIQYF.

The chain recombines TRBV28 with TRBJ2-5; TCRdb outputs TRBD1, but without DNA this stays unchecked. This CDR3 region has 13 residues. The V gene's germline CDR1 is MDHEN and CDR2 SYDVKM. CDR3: CASSPSGEETQYF.

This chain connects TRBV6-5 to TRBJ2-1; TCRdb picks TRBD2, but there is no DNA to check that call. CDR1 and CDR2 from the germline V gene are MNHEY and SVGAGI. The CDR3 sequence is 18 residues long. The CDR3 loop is CASSLIARGGRSYNEQFF.